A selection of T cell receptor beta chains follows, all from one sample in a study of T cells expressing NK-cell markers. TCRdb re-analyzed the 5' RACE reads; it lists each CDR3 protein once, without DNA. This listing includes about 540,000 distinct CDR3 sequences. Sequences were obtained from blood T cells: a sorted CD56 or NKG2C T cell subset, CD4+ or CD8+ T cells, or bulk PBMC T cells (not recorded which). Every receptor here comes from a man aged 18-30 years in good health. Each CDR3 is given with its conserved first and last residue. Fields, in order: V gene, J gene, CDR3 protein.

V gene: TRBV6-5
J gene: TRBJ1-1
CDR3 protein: CASSYSAYRETEAFF

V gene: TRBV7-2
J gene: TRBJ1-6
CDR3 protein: CASSLDTDSPLHF

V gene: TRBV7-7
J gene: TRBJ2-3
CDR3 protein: CASSLAIGLARTDTQYF

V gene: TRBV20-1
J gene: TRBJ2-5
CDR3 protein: CSVPPGTSGEETQYF

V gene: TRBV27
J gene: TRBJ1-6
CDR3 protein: CASSFGIGQGVNSPLHF

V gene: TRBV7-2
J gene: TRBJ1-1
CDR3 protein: CASSKDTEAFF

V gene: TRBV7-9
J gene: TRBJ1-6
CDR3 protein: CASSSQGFDSPLHF

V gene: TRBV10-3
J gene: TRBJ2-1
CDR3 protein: CAISESSESSYNEQFF

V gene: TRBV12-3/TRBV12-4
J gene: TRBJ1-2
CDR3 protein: CASNRENYGYTF

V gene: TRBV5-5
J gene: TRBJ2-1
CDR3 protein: CASSAAAAGGFSEQFF

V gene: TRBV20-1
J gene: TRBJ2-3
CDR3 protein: CSAYRGLAGSTDTQYF

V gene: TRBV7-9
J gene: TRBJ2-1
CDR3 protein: CASSRTSGRAAYNEQFF

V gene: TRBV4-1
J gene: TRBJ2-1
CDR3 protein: CASSQEIVREQFF

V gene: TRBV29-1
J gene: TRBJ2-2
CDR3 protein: CSVEVVVPGELFF

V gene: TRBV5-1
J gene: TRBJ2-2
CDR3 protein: CASSFGLAGGDGTGELFF

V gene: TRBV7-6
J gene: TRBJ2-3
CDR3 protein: CASSGLAGVTDTQYF

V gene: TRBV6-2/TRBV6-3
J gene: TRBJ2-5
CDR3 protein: CASSYFGQGRETQYF

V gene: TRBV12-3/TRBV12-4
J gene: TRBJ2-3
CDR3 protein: CASSSAGVRTDTQYF

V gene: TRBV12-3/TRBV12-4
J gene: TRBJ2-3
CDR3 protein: CASSLGTGPETTDTQYF

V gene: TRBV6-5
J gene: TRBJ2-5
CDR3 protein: CASSYVTGDGETQYF

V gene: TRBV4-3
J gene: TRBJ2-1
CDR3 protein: CASSQDRSGQFF

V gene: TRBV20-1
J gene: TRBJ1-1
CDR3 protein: CSARGQLEAFF

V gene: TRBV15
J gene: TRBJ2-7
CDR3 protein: CATGSPGGEQYF

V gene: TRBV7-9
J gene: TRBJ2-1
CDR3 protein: CASSPPGAHISYNEQFF

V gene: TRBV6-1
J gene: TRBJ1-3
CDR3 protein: CASRNRPYSGNTIYF

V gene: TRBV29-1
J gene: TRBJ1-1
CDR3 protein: CSVVGTQRTMNTEAFF

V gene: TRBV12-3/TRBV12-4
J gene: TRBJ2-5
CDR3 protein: CASSQAPGTGSQETQYF

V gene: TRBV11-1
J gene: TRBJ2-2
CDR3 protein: CASSLGGFQGNTGELFF

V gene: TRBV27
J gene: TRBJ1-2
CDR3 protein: CASSQTQGARGYTF

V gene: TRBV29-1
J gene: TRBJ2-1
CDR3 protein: CSALGLAGPNNEQFF

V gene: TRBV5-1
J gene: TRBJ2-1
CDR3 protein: CASSLSEGLGSGFF

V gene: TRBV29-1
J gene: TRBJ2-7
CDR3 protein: CSVDSRGPGYEQYF

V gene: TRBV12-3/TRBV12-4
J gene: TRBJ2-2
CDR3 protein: CASSFSTGSGELFF

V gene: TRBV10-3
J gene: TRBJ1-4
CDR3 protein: CAISGDSGEKLFF

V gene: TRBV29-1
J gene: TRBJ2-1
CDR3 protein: CSVEIAAGGREQFF

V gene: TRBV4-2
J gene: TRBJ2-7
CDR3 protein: CASSQEPSLGGEQYF

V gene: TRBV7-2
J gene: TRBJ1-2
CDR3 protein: CASSLNWRVSGYTF

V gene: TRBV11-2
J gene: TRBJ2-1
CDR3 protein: CASSLTESSRNEQFF

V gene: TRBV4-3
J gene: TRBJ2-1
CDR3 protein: CASSQGFQGRTFYNEQFF

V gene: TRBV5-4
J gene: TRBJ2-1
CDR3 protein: CASTRLADPNEQFF

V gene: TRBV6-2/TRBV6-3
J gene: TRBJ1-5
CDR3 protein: CASTDRAGGNQPQHF

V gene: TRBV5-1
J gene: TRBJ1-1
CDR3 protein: CASSSLGTDTEAFF

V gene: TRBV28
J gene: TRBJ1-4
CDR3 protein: CASSPRGLGDEKLFF

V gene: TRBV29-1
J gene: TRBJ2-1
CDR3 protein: CSVERTSYNEQFF

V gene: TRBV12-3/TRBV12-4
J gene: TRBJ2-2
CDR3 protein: CAGRMENTGELFF

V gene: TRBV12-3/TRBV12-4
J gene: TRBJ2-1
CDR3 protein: CASSSSTGLSYNEQFF

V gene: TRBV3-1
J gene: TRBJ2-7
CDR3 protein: CASSRLPGTNYEQYF

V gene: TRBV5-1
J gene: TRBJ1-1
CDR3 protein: CASSEGRPYSEAFF

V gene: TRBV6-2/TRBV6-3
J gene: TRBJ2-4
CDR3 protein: CASRLTSINIQYF

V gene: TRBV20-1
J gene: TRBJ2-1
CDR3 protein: CSARSLGLGYNEQFF

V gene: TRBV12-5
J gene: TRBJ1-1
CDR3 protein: CASGLVTGEAFF

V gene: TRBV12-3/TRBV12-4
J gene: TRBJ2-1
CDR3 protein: CASKFSGAYNEQFF